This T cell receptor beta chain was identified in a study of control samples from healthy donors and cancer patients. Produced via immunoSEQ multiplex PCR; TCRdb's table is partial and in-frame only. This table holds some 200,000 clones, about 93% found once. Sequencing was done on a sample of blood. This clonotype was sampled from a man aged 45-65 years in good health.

CDR3 coding DNA: TGTGCCAGCAGTGAAATACACGGGGACAGCACAGATACGCAGTATTTT. Protein: CASSEIHGDSTDTQYF. This chain links TRBV6-1 with TRBJ2-3; D is perhaps TRBD1 or TRBD2 (5 bases each). The length of the CDR3 is 16 residues. Trimming shortened V by 2 bases and J by 0 bases, and 12 bases separated the two germline ends. CDR1 and CDR2 from the germline V gene are MNHNS and SASEGT.